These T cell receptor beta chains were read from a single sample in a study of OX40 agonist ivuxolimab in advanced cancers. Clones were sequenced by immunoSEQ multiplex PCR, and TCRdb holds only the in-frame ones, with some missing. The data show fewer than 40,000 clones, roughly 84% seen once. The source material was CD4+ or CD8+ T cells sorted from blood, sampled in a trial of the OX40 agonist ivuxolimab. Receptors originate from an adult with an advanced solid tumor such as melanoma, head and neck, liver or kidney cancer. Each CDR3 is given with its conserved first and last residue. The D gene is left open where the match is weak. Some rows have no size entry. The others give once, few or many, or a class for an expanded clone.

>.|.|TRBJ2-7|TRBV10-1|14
CANPRRPAIDEQYF
TGCGCCAACCCGAGGAGGCCAGCGATCGACGAGCAGTACTTC
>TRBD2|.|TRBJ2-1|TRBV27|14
CASSERGGGNEQFF
TGTGCCAGCAGTGAACGGGGGGGCGGCAATGAGCAGTTCTTC
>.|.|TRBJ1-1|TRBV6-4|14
CASRATDSSTEAFF
TGTGCCAGCAGAGCAACAGACAGCAGCACTGAAGCTTTCTTT
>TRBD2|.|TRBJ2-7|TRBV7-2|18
CASSPLPGLAGAGYEQYF
TGTGCCAGCAGCCCCCTTCCCGGACTAGCGGGAGCTGGGTACGAGCAGTACTTC
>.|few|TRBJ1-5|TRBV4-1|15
CASSQGGYSNQPQHF
TGCGCCAGCAGCCAAGGGGGGTATAGCAATCAGCCCCAGCATTTT
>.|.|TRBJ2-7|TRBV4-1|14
CASSPHGLSYEQYF
TGCGCCAGCAGCCCCCATGGGCTCTCCTACGAGCAGTACTTC
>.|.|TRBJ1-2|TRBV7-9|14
CASTIPAANYGYTF
TGTGCCAGCACGATCCCCGCAGCCAACTATGGCTACACCTTC
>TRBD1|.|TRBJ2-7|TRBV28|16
CASSLWGQGNNYEQYF
TGTGCCAGCAGTTTATGGGGACAGGGAAATAATTACGAGCAGTACTTC
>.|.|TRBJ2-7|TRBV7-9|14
CASSGRDTSYEQYF
TGTGCCAGCAGCGGGCGGGACACTTCCTACGAGCAGTACTTC
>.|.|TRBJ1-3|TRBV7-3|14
CASSAGTFGNTIYF
TGTGCCAGCAGCGCTGGGACTTTTGGAAACACCATATATTTT
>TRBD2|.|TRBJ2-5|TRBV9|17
CASSVGGAGGTQETQYF
TGTGCCAGCAGCGTAGGAGGAGCGGGGGGCACTCAAGAGACCCAGTACTTC
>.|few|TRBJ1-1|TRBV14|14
CASSQVVMNTEAFF
TGTGCCAGCAGCCAAGTTGTCATGAACACTGAAGCTTTCTTT
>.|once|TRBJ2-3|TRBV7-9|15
CASSLAVLGTDTQYF
TGTGCCAGCAGCTTAGCGGTTTTGGGCACAGATACGCAGTATTTT
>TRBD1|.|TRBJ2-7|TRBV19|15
CASSAGTGAAYEQYF
TGTGCCAGTAGCGCCGGGACAGGCGCAGCCTACGAGCAGTACTTC
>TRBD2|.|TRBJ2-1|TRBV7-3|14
CASSYGTSGNEQFF
TGTGCCAGCAGCTACGGGACTAGCGGCAATGAGCAGTTCTTC
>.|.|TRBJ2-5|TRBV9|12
CASSSETETQYF
TGTGCCAGCAGCTCAGAAACGGAGACCCAGTACTTC
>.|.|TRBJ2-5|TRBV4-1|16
CASSQVRTNSQETQYF
TGCGCCAGCAGCCAAGTGAGGACTAACTCCCAAGAGACCCAGTACTTC
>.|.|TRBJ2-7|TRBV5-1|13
CASTFTPRHEQYF
TGCGCCAGCACCTTTACCCCCCGACACGAGCAGTACTTC
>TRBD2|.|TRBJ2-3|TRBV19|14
CATGGAGYTDTQYF
TGTGCCACCGGGGGAGCGGGGTACACAGATACGCAGTATTTT
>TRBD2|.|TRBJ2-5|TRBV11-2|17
CASSFGRGGRQQETQYF
TGTGCCAGCAGCTTCGGCCGGGGGGGGCGCCAACAAGAGACCCAGTACTTC
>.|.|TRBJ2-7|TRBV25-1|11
CASSVTYEQYF
TGTGCCAGCAGTGTCACCTACGAGCAGTACTTC
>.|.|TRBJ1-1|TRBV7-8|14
CASSTVRGGTEAFF
TGTGCCAGCAGCACAGTCAGGGGCGGCACTGAAGCTTTCTTT
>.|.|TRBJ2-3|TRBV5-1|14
CASSLGRSTDTQYF
TGCGCCAGCAGCCTAGGACGAAGCACAGATACGCAGTATTTT
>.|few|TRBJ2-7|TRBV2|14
CASTGATSSYEQYF
TGTGCCAGCACAGGGGCAACGAGCTCCTACGAGCAGTACTTC
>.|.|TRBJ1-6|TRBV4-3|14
CASSQSGKYSPLHF
TGCGCCAGCAGCCAAAGCGGAAAATATTCACCCCTCCACTTT
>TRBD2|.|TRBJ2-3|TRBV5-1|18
CASSLGRLAGGREDTQYF
TGCGCCAGCAGCTTGGGGAGACTAGCGGGGGGCCGGGAAGATACGCAGTATTTT
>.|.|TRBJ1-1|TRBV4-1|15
CASSQDQGANTEAFF
TGCGCCAGCAGCCAAGATCAGGGAGCGAACACTGAAGCTTTCTTT
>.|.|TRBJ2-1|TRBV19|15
CASSMVQFSYNEQFF
TGTGCCAGTAGTATGGTTCAGTTCTCCTACAATGAGCAGTTCTTC
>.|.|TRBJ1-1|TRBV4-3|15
CASSQDRASADEAFF
TGCGCCAGCAGCCAAGATCGGGCGAGCGCGGATGAAGCTTTCTTT
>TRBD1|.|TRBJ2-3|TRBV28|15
CASSRGQGDTDTQYF
TGTGCCAGCAGCCGAGGACAGGGAGACACAGATACGCAGTATTTT
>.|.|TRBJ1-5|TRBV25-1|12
CASSQDNQPQHF
TGTGCCAGCAGCCAGGACAATCAGCCCCAGCATTTT
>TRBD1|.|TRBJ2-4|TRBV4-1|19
CASSHPHSGQGSPKNIQYF
TGCGCCAGCAGCCATCCCCACTCCGGACAGGGCTCTCCCAAAAACATTCAGTACTTC
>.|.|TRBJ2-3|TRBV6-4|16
CASSDGGSGGTDTQYF
TGTGCCAGCAGTGACGGGGGCTCAGGGGGCACAGATACGCAGTATTTT
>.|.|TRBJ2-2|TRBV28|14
CASSPPGYTGELFF
TGTGCCAGCAGTCCCCCGGGATACACCGGGGAGCTGTTTTTT
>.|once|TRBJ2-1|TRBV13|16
CASSLRLGERYNEQFF
TGTGCCAGCAGCCTTCGACTAGGAGAAAGATACAATGAGCAGTTCTTC
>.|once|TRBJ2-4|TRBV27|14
CASCRRGPGNIQYF
TGTGCCAGCTGTCGGAGGGGGCCGGGAAACATTCAGTACTTC
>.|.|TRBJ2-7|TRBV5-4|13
CASSLDTPGEQYF
TGTGCCAGCAGCTTGGACACCCCGGGCGAGCAGTACTTC
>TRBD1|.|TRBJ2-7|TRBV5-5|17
CATRPENGDSGSDEQYF
TGTGCCACACGACCGGAAAACGGGGACAGTGGGAGCGACGAGCAGTACTTC
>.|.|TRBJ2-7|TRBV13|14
CASSPPGALYEQYF
TGTGCCAGCAGTCCCCCGGGGGCCCTCTACGAGCAGTACTTC
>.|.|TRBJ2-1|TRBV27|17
CASSQISGTAPYNEQFF
TGTGCCAGCAGTCAAATCTCCGGGACTGCGCCATACAATGAGCAGTTCTTC
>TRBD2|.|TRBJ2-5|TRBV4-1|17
CASSQVTSGGARETQYF
TGCGCCAGCAGCCAAGTTACTAGCGGGGGGGCACGAGAGACCCAGTACTTC
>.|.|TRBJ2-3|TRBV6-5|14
CASRSEDGTDTQYF
TGTGCCAGCAGGTCCGAGGACGGGACAGATACGCAGTATTTT
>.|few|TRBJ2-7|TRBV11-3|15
CASSLARTDSYEQYF
TGTGCCAGCAGCTTAGCCAGGACAGATTCCTACGAGCAGTACTTC
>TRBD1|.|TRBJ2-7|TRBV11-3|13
CASSYRGSDEQYF
TGTGCCAGCAGCTACAGGGGTTCTGACGAGCAGTACTTC
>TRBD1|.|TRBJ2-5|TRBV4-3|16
CASSQGQGVSQETQYF
TGCGCCAGCAGCCAAGGTCAGGGGGTCTCCCAAGAGACCCAGTACTTC
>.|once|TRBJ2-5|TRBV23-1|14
CASSQLERQETQYF
TGCGCCAGCAGTCAATTGGAAAGGCAAGAGACCCAGTACTTC
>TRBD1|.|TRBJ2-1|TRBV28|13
CASSLSTGSEQFF
TGTGCCAGCAGTCTGTCGACAGGGAGTGAGCAGTTCTTC
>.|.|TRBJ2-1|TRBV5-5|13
CASSVSSGIEQFF
TGTGCCAGCAGCGTTTCCTCAGGGATTGAGCAGTTCTTC
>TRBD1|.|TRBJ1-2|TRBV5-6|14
CASSFRQGNYGYTF
TGTGCCAGCAGCTTCAGACAGGGTAACTATGGCTACACCTTC
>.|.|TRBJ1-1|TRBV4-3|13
CASSQGGTTEAFF
TGCGCCAGCAGCCAAGGAGGGACAACTGAAGCTTTCTTT
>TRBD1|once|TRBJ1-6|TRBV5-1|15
CASSLGQGGNSPLHF
TGCGCCAGCAGCCTAGGACAGGGGGGAAATTCACCCCTCCACTTT
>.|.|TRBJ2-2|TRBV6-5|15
CASSTGLPNTGELFF
TGTGCCAGCAGTACGGGACTCCCGAACACCGGGGAGCTGTTTTTT
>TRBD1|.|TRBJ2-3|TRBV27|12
CASRTGTYTQYF
TGTGCCAGCCGGACAGGGACGTATACGCAGTATTTT
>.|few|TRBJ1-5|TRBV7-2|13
CASSSGNLQPQHF
TGTGCCAGCAGCTCCGGGAATCTTCAGCCCCAGCATTTT
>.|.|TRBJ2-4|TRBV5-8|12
CASSLNENIQYF
TGTGCCAGCAGCTTAAACGAAAACATTCAGTACTTC
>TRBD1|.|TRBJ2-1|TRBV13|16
CASSPGGTGGYNEQFF
TGTGCCAGCAGCCCAGGGGGGACAGGGGGCTACAATGAGCAGTTCTTC
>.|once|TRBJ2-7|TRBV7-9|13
CASSSGPSYEQYF
TGTGCCAGCAGTTCCGGGCCCTCCTACGAGCAGTACTTC